This entry lists 27 T cell receptor beta chains sequenced from one sample in a study of early T cells in non-severe SARS-CoV-2 infection (dated by TCRdb to the early 2020s). Library preparation used 5' RACE. The sequencing machine was a NextSeq 500. TCRdb redid the processing of the public reads, applying fastp at Q25 and MiXCR, and retained in-frame beta chains. Rows with a matching CDR3 protein are joined into one entry that keeps the most common DNA and genes. Present in this sample are tens of thousands of distinct CDR3 sequences, 13% of which were seen just once. The ten top clones hold 4.5% to 6.5% of the sample. Sequenced: whole blood. The receptors shown here come from an adult who was a healthcare worker with PCR-confirmed SARS-CoV-2 infection or an uninfected control (not recorded which).

This clonotype showed up just a few times. This chain links TRBV7-2 with TRBJ2-1; D ambiguous. Trimming left V 1 base short and J 8 bases short, with 9 bases between. This CDR3 has 13 amino acids. The germline CDR1 and CDR2 sequences are SGHTA and FQGNSA. Here the CDR3 DNA reads TGTGCCAGCAGCTTAGGACGGTACGATGAGCAGTTCTTC. Translated: CASSLGRYDEQFF.

The table lists this clonotype with a count of one. CDR3 bases: TGTGCCAGCAGAGGGACTAGCGGGACCTATGATGAGCAGTTCTTC. This gives the protein CASRGTSGTYDEQFF. V usage is TRBV2 and J usage is TRBJ2-1, with TRBD2 identical over 13 bases. J was trimmed by 8 bases and V by 6 bases; bases with no gene match: 7. The CDR3 runs 15 residues. CDR1 and CDR2 (germline): SNHLY, FYNNEI.

In this sample, this clonotype turned up many times. The chain has TRBV7-2 and TRBJ1-2; 9 positions match TRBD1. Germline CDR1 and CDR2: SGHTA and FQGNSA. V was clipped by 0 bases and J by 0 bases; unmatched bases: 2. The length of the CDR3 is 16 residues. This chain's CDR3 is CASSLARDRANYGYTF. CDR3 bases: TGTGCCAGCAGCTTAGCCCGGGACAGGGCTAACTATGGCTACACCTTC.

This clonotype was observed a handful of times. The chain links TRBV7-2 to TRBJ2-7, with TRBD1 identical over 7 bases. This CDR3 has 15 residues. The J segment lost 1 base and the V segment lost 1 base, leaving 4 bases of the junction unmatched. The V gene's germline CDR1 is SGHTA and CDR2 FQGNSA. CDR3 DNA: TGTGCCAGCAGCTTAGTTGGGACAGCGTCCTACGAGCAGTACTTC. It translates to CASSLVGTASYEQYF.

This clonotype was seen a few times. The V gene is TRBV20-1, the J gene TRBJ1-4; 8 bases match TRBD1. The germline V gene encodes CDR1 DFQATT and CDR2 SNEGSKA (reference sequence). The CDR3 runs 15 residues. The junction had 5 bases not matched to a gene; V was cut back by 2 bases and J by 3 bases. In DNA, the CDR3 is TGCAGTGCTAGACCCAGGGGGCGACCTAATGAAAAACTGTTTTTT. Its protein product is CSARPRGRPNEKLFF.

This clonotype was detected only a few times. This rearrangement joins TRBV7-6 to TRBJ1-1; a possible D gene is TRBD1 (5 bases). The CDR3 extends over 14 amino acids. The V gene lost 5 bases and the J gene lost 6 bases, with 16 bases spanning the gap. The germline gives CDR1 SGHVS, CDR2 FNYEAQ. CDR3 loop: CASSPWGGESEAFF. The CDR3 DNA reads TGTGCCAGCAGCCCCTGGGGGGGGGAGTCTGAAGCTTTCTTT.

The V call is TRBV28, the J call TRBJ2-2; D is unresolved. Germline V lookup: CDR1 MDHEN, CDR2 SYDVKM. V dropped 6 bases and J dropped 6 bases, with 14 bases sitting between them. The CDR3 has 14 amino acids. CDR3 region: CASSPDNVAGELFF. In nucleotides, the CDR3 is TGTGCCAGCAGCCCGGATAATGTCGCCGGGGAGCTGTTTTTT.

This clonotype was detected ten times or more. The chain recombines TRBV7-3 with TRBJ2-2; D ambiguous. The CDR3 covers 12 residues. Germline assignment: CDR1 SGHTA and CDR2 FQGTGA. Trimming shortened V by 4 bases and J by 1 base, and 1 base separated the two germline ends. The CDR3 DNA reads TGTGCCAGCAGCTGGAACACCGGGGAGCTGTTTTTT. As protein: CASSWNTGELFF. Combining the CDR3 with reference TRBV7-3 and TRBJ2-2 gives the whole variable domain GAGVSQTPSNKVTEKGKYVELRCDPISGHTALYWYRQSLGQGPEFLIYFQGTGAADDSGLPNDRFFAVRPEGSVSTLKIQRTERGDSAVYLCASSWNTGELFFGEGSRLTVL.

On this clonotype: A much larger clone differs from this one at a single base, so this may be a read error. The chain carries TRBV12-3 or TRBV12-4 and TRBJ2-7; possible D gene TRBD1, 5 bases. The CDR3 totals 14 residues. CDR3 loop: CTSSFTLRGSEQYF. As DNA, the CDR3 is TGTACCAGCAGTTTTACACTAAGGGGTTCCGAGCAGTACTTC.

This clonotype turned up a few times. The chain employs TRBV5-1 and TRBJ2-7; 9 nucleotides match TRBD1. CDR1 and CDR2 from the germline V gene are SGHRS and YFSETQ. V lost 4 bases, J lost 5 bases, and 7 bases stayed unmatched. The CDR3 totals 14 residues. The CDR3 is CASSHRDRVHEQYF. DNA of the CDR3: TGCGCCAGCAGCCACCGGGACAGGGTCCACGAGCAGTACTTC.

This clonotype was seen many times. The chain recombines TRBV24-1 with TRBJ1-1; perhaps TRBD1 as D (5 bases). Per germline, CDR1 KGHDR and CDR2 SFDVKD. The CDR3 is 14 residues long. Trimming left V 4 bases short and J 4 bases short, with 12 bases between. The CDR3 reads CATSDQGAGTEAFF. The CDR3 nucleotides read TGTGCCACCAGTGACCAGGGAGCGGGCACTGAAGCTTTCTTT.

This clonotype was seen only a few times. V gene TRBV6-4 combines with J gene TRBJ2-1; D perhaps matches TRBD1 (6 bases). Trimming shortened V by 3 bases and J by 0 bases, and 12 bases separated the two germline ends. The CDR3 is made up of 16 amino acids. The germline CDR1 and CDR2 sequences are MRHNA and SNTAGT. CDR3 DNA: TGTGCCAGCAGTGATGAACAGGGCGACTCCTACAATGAGCAGTTCTTC. Its protein product is CASSDEQGDSYNEQFF.

This clonotype was seen a handful of times. The V gene is TRBV10-3, the J gene TRBJ2-1, with D unclear. The CDR3 has 14 amino acids. Trimming pared 2 bases from V and 7 bases from J, leaving 12 bases between. Per the germline V gene, CDR1 is ENHRY and CDR2 is SYGVKD. CDR3 sequence (DNA): TGTGCCATCAGTGAGAGTTCTGCGTGGAATGAGCAGTTCTTC. Residues: CAISESSAWNEQFF.

This clonotype appeared many times. The chain links TRBV20-1 to TRBJ2-3; 12 bases align to TRBD2. V shed 4 bases and J 1 base; nucleotides not matched to a gene: 12. The germline CDR1 and CDR2 sequences are DFQATT and SNEGSKA (reference sequence). This CDR3 contains 18 residues. The CDR3 is CSATSGGGWGIGTDTQYF. DNA of the CDR3: TGCAGTGCTACTAGCGGGGGGGGCTGGGGAATTGGCACAGATACGCAGTATTTT.

This clonotype occurred many times. V and J are TRBV19 and TRBJ2-5; D is tentatively TRBD1 or TRBD2 (5 bases each). The CDR3 is made up of 15 amino acids. Germline lookup yields CDR1 LNHDA and CDR2 SQIVND (reference sequence). V was clipped by 3 bases and J by 3 bases, with 14 bases between them. The CDR3: CASSIRDGTEETQYF. Here the CDR3 DNA reads TGTGCCAGTAGTATTAGGGACGGAACGGAAGAGACCCAGTACTTC.

The rearrangement links TRBV5-5 to TRBJ1-6; TRBD1 agrees at 8 bases. The CDR3 runs to 16 residues. Germline V gives CDR1 SGHKS, CDR2 YYEKEE (reference sequence). After removal of 3 bases from V and 9 bases from J, the junction contained 11 bases not matched to a gene. CDR3 coding DNA: TGTGCCAGCAGCTCCGACCCCTGGACAGGGCTTTCACCCCTCCACTTT. It translates to CASSSDPWTGLSPLHF. Full variable domain (missing parts from reference TRBV5-5 and TRBJ1-6): DAGVTQSPTHLIKTRGQQVTLRCSPISGHKSVSWYQQVLGQGPQFIFQYYEKEERGRGNFPDRFSARQFPNYSSELNVNALLLGDSALYLCASSSDPWTGLSPLHFGNGTRLTVT.

This clonotype was counted ten times or more. This CDR3 reads CASRTGLRNEQFF. DNA of the CDR3: TGTGCCAGCAGGACAGGGTTAAGAAATGAGCAGTTCTTC. The chain has TRBV12-3 or TRBV12-4 and TRBJ2-1, with 7 bases fitting TRBD1. The CDR3 spans 13 residues. The V and J ends lost 6 bases and 7 bases, in that order; junction bases with no gene match: 6.

At least ten counts were recorded for this clonotype. The chain uses TRBV7-3 and TRBJ1-1; no definite D call. This CDR3 has 16 amino acids. Germline-derived CDR1 and CDR2 are SGHTA and FQGTGA. The V end was cut by 3 bases, the J end by 1 base, with 15 bases between. The CDR3 is CASSFQLRGWNTEAFF. DNA for the CDR3: TGTGCCAGCAGCTTCCAGTTACGGGGTTGGAACACTGAAGCTTTCTTT.

Here the CDR3 reads CSAFPTSGAYNEQFF. In nucleotides, the CDR3 is TGCAGTGCTTTTCCCACTAGCGGGGCTTACAATGAGCAGTTCTTC. The chain couples TRBV20-1 to TRBJ2-1, with TRBD2 matching 10 bases. The CDR3 length is 15 residues. V lost 5 bases, J lost 4 bases, and 8 bases stayed unmatched. The germline V gene encodes CDR1 DFQATT and CDR2 SNEGSKA (reference sequence).

In its sample, this clonotype was seen a few times. The CDR3 loop reads CASSFGPASDYEQYF. As DNA, the CDR3 is TGTGCCAGCAGCTTCGGTCCCGCCAGCGATTACGAGCAGTACTTC. The gene calls are TRBV5-6 and TRBJ2-7; no clear D. V lost 2 bases and J 4 bases, leaving 16 bases between the germline ends. In germline, CDR1 is SGHDT, CDR2 YYEEEE. This CDR3 contains 15 residues.

This clonotype has more than one count but fewer than ten. The chain joins TRBV6-5 to TRBJ1-4, with 8 bases identical to TRBD1. The length of the CDR3 is 11 residues. Per germline, CDR1 MNHEY and CDR2 SVGAGI. The V gene end was trimmed by 5 bases and the J gene end by 13 bases; junction bases not matched to a gene: 3. The CDR3 here is CASSPGQGLFF. As DNA, the CDR3 is TGTGCCAGCAGTCCCGGACAGGGACTGTTTTTT.

This clonotype was seen once. V usage is TRBV12-3 or TRBV12-4 and J usage is TRBJ1-5; TRBD1 is a possible D gene (6 bases). The CDR3 length is 16 residues. Trimming left V 5 bases short and J 4 bases short, with 18 bases between. CDR3 protein: CASSTTRGRWNQPQHF. CDR3 sequence (DNA): TGTGCCAGCAGTACCACCAGGGGTCGATGGAATCAGCCCCAGCATTTT.

Ten or more counts support this clonotype. The chain couples TRBV7-9 to TRBJ2-2; no reliable D call. Germline CDR1 and CDR2: SEHNR and FQNEAQ (reference sequence). V lost 2 bases and J lost 0, with 1 base in between. CDR3 length equals 13 residues. CDR3 loop: CASSLPNTGELFF. Written as DNA, the CDR3 is TGTGCCAGCAGCTTACCGAACACCGGGGAGCTGTTTTTT.

This clonotype was counted ten times or more. The V gene is TRBV5-1, the J gene TRBJ2-7; 12 bases fit TRBD1. The germline V gene has CDR1 SGHRS and CDR2 YFSETQ. The ends lost 4 bases at V and 2 bases at J; junction bases unmatched: 4. The CDR3 is 15 residues long. CDR3 DNA sequence: TGCGCCAGCAGCCTAGGGACAGGGGGCACCTACGAGCAGTACTTC. Translated: CASSLGTGGTYEQYF.

With regard to this clonotype: It may be a read error: a sequence one base away is much more abundant. The rearrangement joins TRBV12-3 or TRBV12-4 to TRBJ2-1, with 10 nucleotides matching TRBD2. The CDR3 has 15 amino acids. V shed 4 bases, J shed 8 bases, and the junction held 8 bases outside the gene matches. For the CDR3, the DNA is TGTGCCAGCAGTTCTGAGCGGGGGGGCTATGATGAGCAGTTCTTC. Encoded protein: CASSSERGGYDEQFF.

This rearrangement joins TRBV6-2 or TRBV6-3 to TRBJ2-4; D is ambiguous. Germline CDR1 MNHEY, CDR2 SVGEGT. The CDR3 contains 16 residues. Trimming cost V 6 bases and J 1 base, with 16 bases left between them. CDR3 nucleotides: TGTGCCAGCAGCCCGCCAGGATGGCAGGCCAAAAACATTCAGTACTTC. It is translated as CASSPPGWQAKNIQYF.

Ten or more counts support this clonotype. The chain carries TRBV18 and TRBJ2-6, with a tentative D call TRBD1 (5 bases). Per the germline V gene, CDR1 is KGHSH and CDR2 is LQKENI. V lost 1 base, J lost 0 bases, and 16 bases lay in between. The CDR3 extends over 19 amino acids. CDR3 sequence: CASSPQQARATSGANVLTF. The CDR3 DNA reads as TGTGCCAGCTCACCACAGCAGGCCAGGGCCACCTCTGGGGCCAACGTCCTGACTTTC.